The 16 T cell receptor beta chains in this list originate from one sample, sequenced in a study of STAT3 mutations in large granular lymphocyte leukemia. General observations from the study: Every T-LGLL patient had at least one immunodominant TCRbeta clonotype.

For these TCRs, the target antigens are not known. Assay used: immunoSEQ multiplex PCR; TCRdb lists only in-frame clones, some missing. Of over 15,000 clones in the sample, approximately 91% are singletons; the top ten hold around 10%. Material for sequencing was peripheral blood mononuclear cells. These receptors were collected from a woman aged 45-60 years with T-cell large granular lymphocyte leukemia. Some clones in this sample may be carry-over from other donors' samples.

The V call is TRBV9, the J call TRBJ1-2, with 7 bases lining up with TRBD1. V lost 4 bases and J lost 2; bases outside the gene matches: 11. Germline CDR1 and CDR2: SGDLS and YYNGEE. This CDR3 comprises 16 residues. CDR3 amino acids: CASSTRQGGGNYGYTF. The CDR3, as DNA: TGTGCCAGCAGCACTCGACAGGGTGGTGGGAACTATGGCTACACCTTC.

The chain uses TRBV5-1 and TRBJ1-1, with TRBD1 matching 7 bases. Trimming cost V 2 bases and J 2 bases; bases outside gene matches: 12. Looked up from germline, CDR1 is SGHRS and CDR2 is YFSETQ. This CDR3 spans 17 amino acids. The CDR3 DNA follows: TGCGCCAGCAGCTTTTGGGCAGGGGGGAATATAAACACTGAAGCTTTCTTT. Its protein is CASSFWAGGNINTEAFF.

The J gene is TRBJ2-1, the V gene TRBV18; no firm D call. Between the trimmed V and J ends, which lost 4 bases and 3 bases, there was a span of 7 bases. The CDR3 is 13 amino acids. Per the germline V gene, CDR1 is KGHSH and CDR2 is LQKENI. As DNA, the CDR3 is TGTGCCAGCTCACAACAGTACTACAATGAGCAGTTCTTC. It specifies CASSQQYYNEQFF.

The chain carries TRBV7-2 and TRBJ1-5; possibly TRBD1 for D (5 bases). Germline V gene lookup returns CDR1 SGHTA and CDR2 FQGNSA. The CDR3 extends over 13 amino acids. Trimming stripped 6 bases from V and 4 bases from J, with 10 bases between. Here the CDR3 DNA reads TGTGCCAGCAGTCCAGGGATAAATCAGCCCCAGCATTTT. Its protein product is CASSPGINQPQHF.

This chain joins TRBV5-1 and TRBJ1-2, with a tentative D call TRBD1 (6 bases). The V gene lost 3 bases and the J gene lost 8 bases, with 17 bases spanning the gap. CDR3 size: 14 residues. The germline CDR1 and CDR2 sequences are SGHRS and YFSETQ. CDR3 sequence: CASSSRTGQGGYTF. CDR3 nucleotide sequence: TGCGCCAGCAGCTCTCGAACGGGGCAGGGGGGCTACACCTTC.

The chain is built from TRBV5-5 and TRBJ1-2, with 7 bases that match TRBD1. The J segment lost 2 bases and the V segment lost 0 bases, leaving 16 bases of the junction unmatched. Germline V gene sequence: CDR1 SGHKS, CDR2 YYEKEE (reference sequence). The CDR3 spans 19 residues. CDR3 DNA: TGTGCCAGCAGCTTGGCTACACAACGGACAGGAACTACGAACTATGGCTACACCTTC. Its translation is CASSLATQRTGTTNYGYTF.

The gene calls are TRBV5-5 and TRBJ1-2, with a weak D call TRBD1 (5 bases). The CDR3 runs to 13 residues. Germline V gives CDR1 SGHKS, CDR2 YYEKEE (reference sequence). The V end lost 4 bases, the J end lost 8 bases, and 15 bases lay between the germline ends. The CDR3 DNA follows: TGTGCCAGCAGCCCTTCTGGGGCCTGGGGCTACACCTTC. Its protein is CASSPSGAWGYTF.

The chain's CDR3 is CSVRTGNTGELFF. CDR3 DNA sequence: TGCAGCGTCAGGACGGGGAACACCGGGGAGCTGTTTTTT. The V and J genes are TRBV29-1 and TRBJ2-2; D is unresolved. Germline V gives CDR1 SQVTM, CDR2 ANQGSEA. The CDR3 runs to 13 residues. The ends were cut back, 6 bases at V and 1 base at J, with 9 bases in the middle.

V is TRBV5-4 and J is TRBJ2-7; TRBD2 is a possible D gene (7 bases). The CDR3 contains 16 residues. V was clipped by 0 bases and J by 6 bases, with 19 bases between them. Germline CDR1 and CDR2: SGHNT and YYREEE (reference sequence). DNA of the CDR3: TGTGCCAGCAGCTTGGGAGCGGGACACGGTGGTGGCGAGCAGTACTTC. Residues: CASSLGAGHGGGEQYF.

The J gene is TRBJ1-2, the V gene TRBV6-4; no clear D. Looked up from germline, CDR1 is MRHNA and CDR2 is SNTAGT. Trimming removed 2 bases from V and 8 bases from J, with 12 bases in between. The CDR3 is 13 residues long. The CDR3 loop reads CASSDLGMKGYTF. CDR3 coding DNA: TGTGCCAGCAGTGACCTGGGGATGAAGGGCTACACCTTC.

This clone was detected once. This chain uses TRBV9 with TRBJ1-2; D uncertain. Germline V gene data show CDR1 as SGDLS and CDR2 as YYNGEE. The CDR3 runs to 14 residues. The V end lost 0 bases, the J end lost 4 bases, and 10 bases lay between the germline ends. In nucleotides, the CDR3 is TGTGCCAGCAGCGTAGAGGGAGAGGCCTATGGCTACACCTTC. This translates into CASSVEGEAYGYTF.

This clone showed up just once. This chain uses TRBV27 with TRBJ2-5; 10 nucleotides line up with TRBD2. CDR1 and CDR2 from the germline V gene are MNHEY and SMNVEV (reference sequence). After removal of 5 bases from V and 4 bases from J, the junction contained 7 bases not matched to a gene. This CDR3 spans 15 amino acids. In nucleotides, the CDR3 is TGTGCCAGCAGTCGAGCGGGAGGGCCCCGAGAGACCCAGTACTTC. This encodes CASSRAGGPRETQYF.

This chain links TRBV7-9 with TRBJ2-1; D gene ambiguous. The length of the CDR3 is 14 residues. The germline V and J ends were trimmed by 6 bases and 1 base, with 10 bases remaining between them. Per germline, CDR1 SEHNR and CDR2 FQNEAQ (reference sequence). The CDR3: CASSSPISYNEQFF. In nucleotides, the CDR3 is TGTGCCAGCAGTTCACCTATTTCCTACAATGAGCAGTTCTTC.

The CDR3 region is CASSGQGVRSGANVLTF. Here the CDR3 DNA reads TGTGCCAGCAGTGGACAGGGGGTACGCTCTGGGGCCAACGTCCTGACTTTC. The chain joins TRBV6-1 to TRBJ2-6; 9 bases align to TRBD1. This CDR3 has 17 amino acids. Germline assignment: CDR1 MNHNS and CDR2 SASEGT. J gave up 0 bases and V 4 bases, and 4 bases lay outside the gene matches.

The chain has TRBV4-3 and TRBJ1-3; D not certain. This CDR3 region has 14 residues. V gave up 2 bases and J gave up 4 bases, with 9 bases separating them. Per germline, CDR1 LGHNA and CDR2 YSLEER. Here the CDR3 reads CASSQILGGNTIYF. The DNA for the CDR3 is TGCGCCAGCAGCCAAATACTCGGGGGAAACACCATATATTTT.

The chain employs TRBV12-5 and TRBJ2-7; D is undetermined. In germline, CDR1 is LGHNT, CDR2 FRNRAP. The CDR3 covers 12 residues. With 8 bases removed from V and 4 bases from J, the gap between germline ends came to 12 bases. The CDR3 is CASCLPAYEQYF. CDR3 sequence (DNA): TGTGCTAGTTGTCTCCCCGCTTACGAGCAGTACTTC.